This T cell receptor (beta chain) was documented in a study of blood T cell repertoires in COVID-19. At the level of the study: Samples taken during acute and convalescent COVID-19 were collected in the United States, Italy and Spain.

This clone came up once. The CDR3 has 15 residues. The V and J ends lost 6 bases and 4 bases, in that order; junction bases with no gene match: 9. Germline V CDR1 and CDR2: MNHEY, SMNVEV (reference sequence). As originally analysed: Scientists estimated how many nucleated cells there were by amplifying reference gene primers. The method was immunoSEQ multiplex PCR; TCRdb's version includes in-frame clones alone and lacks a portion of them. The V and J calls and the clone size are those of that table, but D and trimming were determined from the DNA. The table lists 380,000 or so clones, around 90% of them singletons.

Material for sequencing was peripheral blood. This sequence joins TRBV27 and TRBJ1-1; 9 bases align to TRBD1. The TCR was taken from a man aged 40-55 years with acute or convalescent COVID-19. CDR3 amino acids: CASSPRTGVVTEAFF. As DNA, the CDR3 is TGTGCCAGCAGCCCTAGGACAGGGGTGGTCACTGAAGCTTTCTTT.